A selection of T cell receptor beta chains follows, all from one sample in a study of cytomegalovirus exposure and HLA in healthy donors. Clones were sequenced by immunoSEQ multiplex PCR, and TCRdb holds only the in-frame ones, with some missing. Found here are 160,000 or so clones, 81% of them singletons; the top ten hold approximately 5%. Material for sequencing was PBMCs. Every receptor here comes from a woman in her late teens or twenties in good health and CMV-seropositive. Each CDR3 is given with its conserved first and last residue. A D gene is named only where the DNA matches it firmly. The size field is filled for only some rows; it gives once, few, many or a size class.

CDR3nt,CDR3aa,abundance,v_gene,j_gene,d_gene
TGCGCCAGCAGACCCTCGGCTTCCCCGGACTACGATGAGCAATTCTTC,CASRPSASPDYDEQFF,.,TRBV5-1,TRBJ2-1,.
TGTGCCAGCAGCGCCGGACAGGGGGCGGTTACAGATACGCAGTATTTT,CASSAGQGAVTDTQYF,.,TRBV11-3,TRBJ2-3,TRBD1
TGTGCCAGCACCCCTTACCTTGGGGACAGTCGGGAGCAGTACTTC,CASTPYLGDSREQYF,.,TRBV6-6,TRBJ2-7,TRBD1
TGTGCCAGCAGTGTATCGGGTAGCACAGATACGCAGTATTTT,CASSVSGSTDTQYF,once,TRBV6-4,TRBJ2-3,.
TGCAGCGTTGAAGATCAGGACAGGGCAGCCGGGGAGCTGTTTTTT,CSVEDQDRAAGELFF,.,TRBV29-1,TRBJ2-2,TRBD1
TGTGCCTGGAGTGTACCTAGCGGGGGCAATGAGCAGTTCTTC,CAWSVPSGGNEQFF,few,TRBV30,TRBJ2-1,TRBD2
TGTGCCAGCAGCGCACCTGGAGGGGGACAGGGTAATGAAAAACTGTTTTTT,CASSAPGGGQGNEKLFF,.,TRBV7-9,TRBJ1-4,TRBD1
TGTGCCAGCAGTAGAGGACAGGGCTTGGAAGCTTTCTTT,CASSRGQGLEAFF,.,TRBV5-6,TRBJ1-1,TRBD1
TGTGCCACCAGCCTATCAGGGGCGAACTATGGCTACACCTTC,CATSLSGANYGYTF,.,TRBV15,TRBJ1-2,.
TGCGCCAGCAGCCCCCGGGACAGCTTTTTACTCTCTGGAAACACCATATATTTT,CASSPRDSFLLSGNTIYF,.,TRBV5-1,TRBJ1-3,TRBD1
TGTGCCAGCAGCTTGCACTACATTACAGATACGCAGTATTTT,CASSLHYITDTQYF,.,TRBV7-9,TRBJ2-3,.
TGTGCCAGCAGACTTGGGCCTCTTAGCGGGGGTAACAATGAGCAGTTCTTC,CASRLGPLSGGNNEQFF,.,TRBV7-9,TRBJ2-1,TRBD2
TGTGCCTGGACCAGGGACAGGGGTGCGGATACGCAGTATTTT,CAWTRDRGADTQYF,.,TRBV30,TRBJ2-3,TRBD1
TGTGCCAGCAGTTACCAGCAGTTAAGGGGTGAAAAACTGTTTTTT,CASSYQQLRGEKLFF,.,TRBV6-5,TRBJ1-4,.
TGTGCCAGCACGACAGGGGGGATTCGCTCCTATAATTCACCCCTCCACTTT,CASTTGGIRSYNSPLHF,.,TRBV2,TRBJ1-6,TRBD1
TGTGCCAGCAGTGAATTTCGGACTGGATACAATGAGCAGTTCTTC,CASSEFRTGYNEQFF,.,TRBV2,TRBJ2-1,.
TGTGCCAGCAGCTTAGCGGTGGGCGGGGGATCACCCCTCCACTTT,CASSLAVGGGSPLHF,.,TRBV7-8,TRBJ1-6,.
TGTGCCAGCAGCGTCGAAATAACCGGTGGGACAGATAACTATGGCTACACCTTC,CASSVEITGGTDNYGYTF,.,TRBV9,TRBJ1-2,TRBD1
TGCGCCAGCAGCTTGGGTTTGGGCGCGGGGTCCTACGAGCAGTACTTC,CASSLGLGAGSYEQYF,.,TRBV5-1,TRBJ2-7,.
TGTGCCAGCCGCCACGAGGGCGGGGGGATCTACGAGCAGTACTTC,CASRHEGGGIYEQYF,.,TRBV2,TRBJ2-7,TRBD2
TGTGCCAGCAGGCCGGGACAGGGGGCCGCTGGCTACACCTTC,CASRPGQGAAGYTF,.,TRBV7-9,TRBJ1-2,TRBD1
TGTGCCAGTTCAGGACAGAAGGATTCACCCCTCCACTTT,CASSGQKDSPLHF,.,TRBV19,TRBJ1-6,.
TGTGCCAGCAGCTTAGGCCAACAAGGGGAGCTGTTTTTT,CASSLGQQGELFF,.,TRBV7-2,TRBJ2-2,.
TGTGCCAGCAGCTTGAGTTGGGGCAACTCTGGAAACACCATATATTTT,CASSLSWGNSGNTIYF,few,TRBV11-1,TRBJ1-3,.
TGTGCCAGCAGCCGCTCAGGGGGCCGGAGCAATCAGCCCCAGCATTTT,CASSRSGGRSNQPQHF,.,TRBV7-9,TRBJ1-5,TRBD1
TGTGCCAGCAGTTCCGGGACAGCTAATAATTCACCCCTCCACTTT,CASSSGTANNSPLHF,.,TRBV28,TRBJ1-6,TRBD1
TGTGCCAGCAGTGAGGCTCGGGGCAGGGGTGGATGGAACACTGAAGCTTTCTTT,CASSEARGRGGWNTEAFF,.,TRBV6-1,TRBJ1-1,.
TGTGCCAGCAGCTTGGGAGCGGGGAACCACAACTACGAGCAGTACTTC,CASSLGAGNHNYEQYF,.,TRBV5-5,TRBJ2-7,TRBD2
TGTGCCAGCAGCGTAGCTACAGATACGCAGTATTTT,CASSVATDTQYF,.,TRBV9,TRBJ2-3,.
TGTGCCAGCAGTTCCCCCCTCGGGAGGGAACGTGAAAAACTGTTTTTT,CASSSPLGREREKLFF,.,TRBV7-9,TRBJ1-4,.
TGTGCCTGGAGTCTTTCCCACGGGGGCTCTGGGGCCAACGTCCTGACTTTC,CAWSLSHGGSGANVLTF,.,TRBV30,TRBJ2-6,.
TGTGCCAGCAGTCTCAGGTTCCCGAGCTATGGCTACACCTTC,CASSLRFPSYGYTF,.,TRBV27,TRBJ1-2,.
TGTGCCAGCATAGACTTTAAGAACACCGGGGAGCTGTTTTTT,CASIDFKNTGELFF,.,TRBV6-5,TRBJ2-2,.
TGTGCCAGCAGTGATCTCGGGGGAAGTGCCCACTACGAGCAGTACTTC,CASSDLGGSAHYEQYF,once,TRBV25-1,TRBJ2-7,.
TGTGCCAGCAGCCAAGGCAGTTCACCCCTCCACTTT,CASSQGSSPLHF,.,TRBV14,TRBJ1-6,.
TGCGCCAGCAGCTCAAGCGGGGGGAACACCGGGGAGCTGTTTTTT,CASSSSGGNTGELFF,.,TRBV5-1,TRBJ2-2,TRBD2